The 27 T cell receptor beta chains listed next were all sequenced from one sample in a study of blood T cell repertoires in COVID-19. The method was immunoSEQ multiplex PCR; TCRdb's version includes in-frame clones alone and lacks a portion of them. This table holds over 200,000 clones, roughly 80% found once. The sample taken for sequencing was peripheral blood. All receptors come from a woman of 80 years or more with acute or convalescent COVID-19.

This chain uses TRBV5-6 with TRBJ1-5; perhaps TRBD1 as D (5 bases). This CDR3 spans 15 amino acids. The germline V and J ends were trimmed by 1 base and 1 base, with 9 bases remaining between them. Germline loops: CDR1 SGHDT, CDR2 YYEEEE. The CDR3 nucleotides are TGTGCCAGCAGCTTGTGGGGGGTAAGCAATCAGCCCCAGCATTTT. Amino acid sequence: CASSLWGVSNQPQHF.

The genes are TRBV19 and TRBJ1-4; the match to TRBD1 covers 9 bases. The CDR3 consists of 15 residues. J lost 7 bases, V lost 4 bases, and 7 bases had no gene match. Germline V gene sequence: CDR1 LNHDA, CDR2 SQIVND (reference sequence). The CDR3 DNA reads as TGTGCCAGTAGTACCCGGACAGGGGACTCTGAAAAACTGTTTTTT. Translated: CASSTRTGDSEKLFF.

The rearrangement links TRBV19 to TRBJ2-7; a weak D match, TRBD1 (5 bases). Germline values: CDR1 LNHDA, CDR2 SQIVND (reference sequence). The CDR3 length is 14 residues. V was pared by 3 bases and J by 5 bases, with 14 bases between. The CDR3 DNA reads as TGTGCCAGTAGTATTTCCAGGGAAGTAAACGAGCAGTACTTC. It codes for CASSISREVNEQYF.

In this sample, this clone turned up a few times. The CDR3 nucleotides read TGCGCCAGCAGCTTGGCGGCATTAGACAGGGCTAACTATGGCTACACCTTC. Protein product: CASSLAALDRANYGYTF. V usage is TRBV5-1 and J usage is TRBJ1-2, with 7 bases aligning to TRBD1. Trimming took 0 bases from V and 0 from J; bases not matched to a gene: 8. In germline, CDR1 is SGHRS, CDR2 YFSETQ. This CDR3 spans 17 amino acids.

The rearrangement joins TRBV7-2 to TRBJ2-7; a possible D gene is TRBD1 (7 bases). Germline V gene sequence: CDR1 SGHTA, CDR2 FQGNSA. V lost 1 base to trimming and J lost 3 bases, with 13 bases between them. The CDR3 sequence is 15 residues long. DNA for the CDR3: TGTGCCAGCAGCTTAGGGCAGGGGGGTTTCTACGAGCAGTACTTC. Protein sequence: CASSLGQGGFYEQYF.

The V gene is TRBV6-6, the J gene TRBJ2-2; D is perhaps TRBD2 (5 bases). V was shortened by 5 bases and J by 4 bases, with 11 bases between the two germline ends. The length of the CDR3 is 14 residues. Looked up from germline, CDR1 is MNHNY and CDR2 is SVGAGI (reference sequence). The CDR3 protein is CASSLSGFTGELFF. The CDR3 DNA is TGTGCCAGCAGTCTTTCGGGGTTCACCGGGGAGCTGTTTTTT.

This sequence joins TRBV9 and TRBJ1-1, with D possibly TRBD1 on 6 matching bases. The CDR3 is 13 amino acids. Trimming shortened V by 2 bases and J by 9 bases, and 14 bases separated the two germline ends. Germline values: CDR1 SGDLS, CDR2 YYNGEE. CDR3 protein: CASSVSAQGKAFF. The DNA for the CDR3 is TGTGCCAGCAGCGTTTCTGCACAGGGTAAAGCTTTCTTT.

The chain couples TRBV6-5 to TRBJ1-5, with D possibly being TRBD1 (5 bases). Looked up from germline, CDR1 is MNHEY and CDR2 is SVGAGI. CDR3 length: 15 amino acids. V was clipped by 6 bases and J by 3 bases, with 15 bases between them. The CDR3 DNA sequence: TGTGCCAGCAGCCTCATGCCGGGGGTCAATCAGCCCCAGCATTTT. Translation gives CASSLMPGVNQPQHF.

This clone was detected once. The CDR3 coding sequence is TGTGCCAGCAGCGTAGACCGCGGACAGACTCCCGGTGGCTACACCTTC. Protein sequence: CASSVDRGQTPGGYTF. The chain uses TRBV9 and TRBJ1-2; a possible D gene is TRBD1 (6 bases). Germline V gives CDR1 SGDLS, CDR2 YYNGEE. The CDR3 sequence is 16 residues long. V was pared by 0 bases and J by 7 bases, with 19 bases between.

The chain joins TRBV7-9 to TRBJ2-5; possibly TRBD2 for D (5 bases). This CDR3 is built from 15 residues. Germline V gene lookup returns CDR1 SEHNR and CDR2 FQNEAQ (reference sequence). The V gene lost 2 bases and the J gene lost 5 bases, with 15 bases spanning the gap. The CDR3 region is CASSLTPARRETQYF. The CDR3 DNA reads TGTGCCAGCAGCTTAACACCGGCCCGGAGGGAGACCCAGTACTTC.

The V and J genes are TRBV2 and TRBJ1-3; D uncertain. The germline V and J ends were trimmed by 0 bases and 2 bases, with 11 bases remaining between them. The germline V gene encodes CDR1 SNHLY and CDR2 FYNNEI. The CDR3 sequence is 16 residues long. The CDR3 sequence: CASSEAPGVPGNTIYF. Here the CDR3 DNA reads TGTGCCAGCAGTGAAGCCCCCGGGGTCCCTGGAAACACCATATATTTT.

A few counts support this clone. This chain links TRBV7-8 with TRBJ2-1, with TRBD2 matching 8 bases. The CDR3 has 17 residues. Germline V gives CDR1 SGHVS, CDR2 FQNEAQ. Losses at the gene ends were 2 bases for V and 4 bases for J; bases not matched to a gene: 10. CDR3 loop: CASSLPKRASGYNEQFF. CDR3 in DNA: TGTGCCAGCAGCTTACCAAAAAGGGCTAGCGGGTACAATGAGCAGTTCTTC.

This clone was seen only a few times. The chain couples TRBV9 to TRBJ2-7; D uncertain. Trimming took 2 bases from V and 1 from J, leaving 7 bases between them. This CDR3 comprises 13 residues. Germline-derived CDR1 and CDR2 are SGDLS and YYNGEE. The CDR3 nucleotides are TGTGCCAGCAGCGTCACAGCTTCCTACGAGCAGTACTTC. Translating gives CASSVTASYEQYF. The variable domain in full, with the rest retrieved from reference TRBV9 and TRBJ2-7, is DSGVTQTPKHLITATGQRVTLRCSPRSGDLSVYWYQQSLDQGLQFLIQYYNGEERAKGNILERFSAQQFPDLHSELNLSSLELGDSALYFCASSVTASYEQYFGPGTRLTVT.

This chain joins TRBV5-1 and TRBJ2-7; D possibly corresponds to TRBD1 (5 bases). The CDR3 totals 16 residues. Germline CDR1 SGHRS, CDR2 YFSETQ. The V end was cut by 5 bases, the J end by 1 base, with 19 bases between. CDR3 nucleotides: TGCGCCAGCAGGATGACAGTAAGTCAAAATTCCTACGAGCAGTACTTC. This encodes CASRMTVSQNSYEQYF.

V usage is TRBV6-5 and J usage is TRBJ1-1, with D possibly being TRBD1 (6 bases). Germline CDR1 is MNHEY and CDR2 is SVGAGI. V lost 5 bases to trimming and J lost 6 bases, with 19 bases between them. CDR3 length equals 15 residues. The CDR3 sequence: CASSSRQVPRAEAFF. In DNA form, the CDR3 reads TGTGCCAGCAGTAGTAGACAGGTCCCGAGGGCTGAAGCTTTCTTT.

The rearrangement uses TRBV27 and TRBJ2-7; D is undetermined. The CDR3 is made up of 12 amino acids. Trimming cost V 4 bases and J 3 bases, with 7 bases left between them. Germline assignment: CDR1 MNHEY and CDR2 SMNVEV (reference sequence). The CDR3 nucleotides are TGTGCCAGCAGTTCCTACGACTACGAGCAGTACTTC. Protein product: CASSSYDYEQYF.

In DNA, the CDR3 is TGTGCCAGCAGCCAAGATCTACTTCCCAATGAGCAGTTCTTC. It codes for CASSQDLLPNEQFF. V usage is TRBV3-1 (or the pseudogene TRBV3-2) and J usage is TRBJ2-1; D ambiguous. The germline gives CDR1 LGHDT, CDR2 YNNKEL (reference sequence). The CDR3 consists of 14 residues. Trimming shortened V by 0 bases and J by 6 bases, and 9 bases separated the two germline ends.

This clone occurred once. The V call is TRBV5-1, the J call TRBJ2-4; 7 nucleotides line up with TRBD2. V shed 4 bases and J 8 bases; nucleotides not matched to a gene: 12. This CDR3 region has 15 residues. Looked up from germline, CDR1 is SGHRS and CDR2 is YFSETQ. CDR3 loop: CASSQSRGDRDIQYF. CDR3 in DNA: TGCGCCAGCAGCCAAAGCCGGGGGGATCGTGACATTCAGTACTTC.

This chain joins TRBV5-6 and TRBJ1-2, with D perhaps matching TRBD1 (5 bases). This CDR3 has 16 residues. Germline CDR1 SGHDT, CDR2 YYEEEE. The germline V and J ends were trimmed by 4 bases and 1 base, with 17 bases remaining between them. The CDR3 protein is CASSLSPTELNYGYTF. The CDR3 coding sequence is TGTGCCAGCAGCCTCTCCCCGACAGAACTTAACTATGGCTACACCTTC.

This clone showed up just a few times. This rearrangement joins TRBV18 to TRBJ1-2, with 7 bases identical to TRBD1. The V segment lost 2 bases and the J segment 8 bases; nucleotides outside the gene matches: 8. The CDR3 extends over 14 amino acids. Germline V gene data show CDR1 as KGHSH and CDR2 as LQKENI. Written as DNA, the CDR3 is TGTGCCAGCTCACCAGTAATGCAGGGGGACGGCTACACCTTC. Translation: CASSPVMQGDGYTF. Full variable domain (missing parts from reference TRBV18 and TRBJ1-2): NAGVMQNPRHLVRRRGQEARLRCSPMKGHSHVYWYRQLPEEGLKFMVYLQKENIIDESGMPKERFSAEFPKEGPSILRIQQVVRGDSAAYFCASSPVMQGDGYTFGSGTRLTVV.

The chain links TRBV10-3 to TRBJ2-5, with 11 nucleotides matching TRBD2. With V trimmed by 0 bases and J by 1 base, 10 bases remained unmatched. The CDR3 sequence is 19 residues long. In germline, CDR1 is ENHRY, CDR2 SYGVKD. The CDR3 region is CAISESTRRLAGPQETQYF. The DNA for the CDR3 is TGTGCCATCAGTGAGTCGACTCGAAGACTAGCGGGGCCCCAAGAGACCCAGTACTTC.

The rearrangement links TRBV11-2 to TRBJ2-3, with a tentative D call TRBD1 (5 bases). Trimming removed 4 bases at V and 6 bases at J, with 17 bases between. Germline lookup yields CDR1 SGHAT and CDR2 FQNNGV. The CDR3 runs to 15 residues. This CDR3 is CASSSDGALLDTQYF. CDR3 sequence (DNA): TGTGCCAGCAGCTCAGATGGGGCACTATTGGATACGCAGTATTTT. The variable domain in full, with the rest retrieved from reference TRBV11-2 and TRBJ2-3, is EAGVAQSPRYKIIEKRQSVAFWCNPISGHATLYWYQQILGQGPKLLIQFQNNGVVDDSQLPKDRFSAERLKGVDSTLKIQPAKLEDSAVYLCASSSDGALLDTQYFGPGTRLTVL.

A single count supports this clone. The CDR3 is CASISDPGEQYF. Here the CDR3 DNA reads TGTGCCAGCATATCAGATCCGGGGGAGCAGTACTTC. This sequence joins TRBV28 and TRBJ2-7, with D maybe TRBD2 (5 bases). CDR3 length: 12 amino acids. Germline V gene lookup returns CDR1 MDHEN and CDR2 SYDVKM. Between the trimmed V and J ends, which lost 7 bases and 7 bases, there was a span of 14 bases.

The gene calls are TRBV6-2 or TRBV6-3 and TRBJ2-1, with 8 bases that match TRBD1. V trimming: 6 bases; J trimming: 2 bases; junction bases outside the gene matches: 6. Germline CDR1 reads MNHEY; CDR2 reads SVGEGT. The CDR3 runs 15 residues. Here the CDR3 reads CASSPDRGAYNEQFF. The CDR3 coding sequence is TGTGCCAGCAGCCCCGACAGGGGCGCCTACAATGAGCAGTTCTTC.

This clone appeared once. The V and J genes are TRBV2 and TRBJ1-1; 8 bases fit TRBD1. Germline trimming cut 9 bases from V and 1 base from J; bases unmatched to any gene: 7. CDR1 and CDR2 from the germline V gene are SNHLY and FYNNEI. The CDR3 runs 14 residues. The CDR3 region is CASMTGVGNTEAFF. As DNA, the CDR3 is TGTGCCAGTATGACAGGGGTCGGGAACACTGAAGCTTTCTTT.

The chain is built from TRBV19 and TRBJ2-3; 8 bases match TRBD2. There are 15 residues in the CDR3. CDR1 and CDR2 from the germline V gene are LNHDA and SQIVND (reference sequence). The trim removed 5 bases at V and 4 bases at J, leaving 8 bases unmatched. CDR3 residues: CASSPQAGGSDTQYF. Written as DNA, the CDR3 is TGTGCCAGTAGTCCACAGGCGGGGGGATCAGATACGCAGTATTTT.

This rearrangement joins TRBV4-1 to TRBJ2-1; TRBD2 agrees at 10 bases. Germline CDR1 reads MGHRA; CDR2 reads YSYEKL. The CDR3 sequence is 16 residues long. Trimming took 2 bases from V and 6 from J; bases not matched to a gene: 7. DNA of the CDR3: TGCGCCAGCAGCCAATTAGCGGGAGGCCCTTCCAATGAGCAGTTCTTC. This encodes CASSQLAGGPSNEQFF.